This record looks at one TCR beta chain sequence and its context. This sample is part of a study of blood T cell repertoires in COVID-19. Study background: In each case, the material was cDNA or gDNA derived from T cells, B-cell-depleted T cells, or PBMCs.

TCRdb keeps only in-frame clones here, not all; method: immunoSEQ multiplex PCR. The sample comprises about 140,000 clones, more than 75% of which are singletons, and over 5% rests with the top ten. The CDR3 runs to 15 residues. The J segment lost 5 bases and the V segment lost 5 bases, leaving 7 bases of the junction unmatched. The germline gives CDR1 SEHNR, CDR2 FQNEAQ (reference sequence). The receptor comes from a human donor in a cohort sampled during active COVID-19. The rearrangement uses TRBV7-9 and TRBJ2-1; the match to TRBD1 covers 9 bases. Sequencing was done on a sample of peripheral blood. The CDR3 region is CASSRRTGADNEQFF. For the CDR3, the DNA is TGTGCCAGCAGCCGTCGGACAGGGGCTGACAATGAGCAGTTCTTC.